The rows below give T cell receptor beta chains drawn from one sample of a study of blood T cell repertoires in COVID-19. Clones were sequenced by immunoSEQ multiplex PCR, and TCRdb holds only the in-frame ones, with some missing. The data show around 67,000 clones, approximately 86% seen once. The specimen was peripheral blood. These receptors all come from an elderly woman with active or convalescent COVID-19. The CDR3 runs from the conserved cysteine through the conserved F or W. The order of the fields is clone size, J gene, V gene, D gene, CDR3 protein, CDR3 DNA. A D gene is named only where the DNA matches it firmly. Not every row has a clone size; where given, it reads once, few, many or a size class.

clone size: NA
J gene: TRBJ2-3
V gene: TRBV3-1/TRBV3-2
D gene: NA
CDR3 protein: CASSQVGLSTDTQYF
CDR3 DNA: TGTGCCAGCAGCCAAGTGGGGCTCAGCACAGATACGCAGTATTTT

clone size: once
J gene: TRBJ1-5
V gene: TRBV10-2
D gene: NA
CDR3 protein: CASSVGQYNQPQHF
CDR3 DNA: TGCGCCAGCAGTGTAGGACAGTACAATCAGCCCCAGCATTTT

clone size: NA
J gene: TRBJ2-3
V gene: TRBV20-1
D gene: NA
CDR3 protein: CSARPLDTQYF
CDR3 DNA: TGCAGTGCTAGACCCCTTGATACGCAGTATTTT

clone size: NA
J gene: TRBJ2-5
V gene: TRBV25-1
D gene: TRBD2
CDR3 protein: CASSDYGPGGTQYF
CDR3 DNA: TGTGCCAGCAGTGATTACGGTCCGGGGGGGACCCAGTACTTC

clone size: NA
J gene: TRBJ1-1
V gene: TRBV7-8
D gene: NA
CDR3 protein: CASSLAGTANTEAFF
CDR3 DNA: TGTGCCAGCAGCTTAGCCGGGACTGCGAACACTGAAGCTTTCTTT

clone size: NA
J gene: TRBJ1-1
V gene: TRBV9
D gene: TRBD1
CDR3 protein: CASSVGQGADTEAFF
CDR3 DNA: TGTGCCAGCAGCGTAGGTCAGGGGGCGGACACTGAAGCTTTCTTT

clone size: NA
J gene: TRBJ2-7
V gene: TRBV27
D gene: NA
CDR3 protein: CASSYGDSISYEQYF
CDR3 DNA: TGTGCCAGCAGTTATGGAGACAGTATCTCCTACGAGCAGTACTTC

clone size: NA
J gene: TRBJ2-4
V gene: TRBV10-1
D gene: NA
CDR3 protein: CASSDGVATGIKNIQYF
CDR3 DNA: TGCGCCAGCAGTGATGGTGTCGCCACGGGGATCAAAAACATTCAGTACTTC

clone size: once
J gene: TRBJ2-7
V gene: TRBV7-9
D gene: TRBD1
CDR3 protein: CASSPGGLGEQYF
CDR3 DNA: TGTGCCAGCAGCCCAGGGGGCTTGGGCGAGCAGTACTTC

clone size: once
J gene: TRBJ1-4
V gene: TRBV5-1
D gene: NA
CDR3 protein: CASSLQGRTTNEKLFF
CDR3 DNA: TGCGCCAGCAGCCTCCAGGGCCGAACAACTAATGAAAAACTGTTTTTT

clone size: NA
J gene: TRBJ2-3
V gene: TRBV19
D gene: NA
CDR3 protein: CASSARGTDTQYF
CDR3 DNA: TGTGCCAGTAGTGCACGGGGGACAGATACGCAGTATTTT

clone size: few
J gene: TRBJ1-5
V gene: TRBV6-2/TRBV6-3
D gene: NA
CDR3 protein: CASSYSGGNNQPQHF
CDR3 DNA: TGTGCCAGCAGTTATAGCGGGGGAAACAATCAGCCCCAGCATTTT

clone size: NA
J gene: TRBJ2-3
V gene: TRBV10-3
D gene: NA
CDR3 protein: CAISVGGGTDTQYF
CDR3 DNA: TGTGCCATCAGTGTTGGAGGGGGCACAGATACGCAGTATTTT

clone size: once
J gene: TRBJ1-2
V gene: TRBV7-9
D gene: NA
CDR3 protein: CASSPHGLYGYTF
CDR3 DNA: TGTGCCAGCAGCCCCCATGGACTATATGGCTACACCTTC

clone size: NA
J gene: TRBJ2-1
V gene: TRBV19
D gene: NA
CDR3 protein: CASSINAGLRNNEQFF
CDR3 DNA: TGTGCCAGTAGTATCAATGCGGGGCTTCGGAACAATGAGCAGTTCTTC

clone size: NA
J gene: TRBJ2-1
V gene: TRBV9
D gene: TRBD2
CDR3 protein: CASSVASGGTYNEQFF
CDR3 DNA: TGTGCCAGCAGCGTAGCTAGCGGGGGTACCTACAATGAGCAGTTCTTC

clone size: NA
J gene: TRBJ2-3
V gene: TRBV10-3
D gene: NA
CDR3 protein: CAINQGSDTQYF
CDR3 DNA: TGTGCCATCAATCAGGGCTCCGATACGCAGTATTTT

clone size: NA
J gene: TRBJ2-7
V gene: TRBV7-2
D gene: TRBD2
CDR3 protein: CASSSSGSYEQYF
CDR3 DNA: TGTGCCAGCAGCTCTAGCGGGAGCTACGAGCAGTACTTC

clone size: NA
J gene: TRBJ2-7
V gene: TRBV7-7
D gene: NA
CDR3 protein: CASSLISGSSGDEQYF
CDR3 DNA: TGTGCTAGCAGCTTAATTTCGGGCAGCTCCGGGGACGAGCAGTACTTC

clone size: NA
J gene: TRBJ2-3
V gene: TRBV28
D gene: NA
CDR3 protein: CASSLLGRGADTQYF
CDR3 DNA: TGTGCCAGCAGTTTATTGGGCAGGGGGGCAGATACGCAGTATTTT

clone size: NA
J gene: TRBJ2-2
V gene: TRBV3-1/TRBV3-2
D gene: TRBD1
CDR3 protein: CASSQGIWGQGASGELFF
CDR3 DNA: TGTGCCAGCAGCCAAGGAATTTGGGGACAGGGGGCCTCCGGGGAGCTGTTTTTT

clone size: NA
J gene: TRBJ2-1
V gene: TRBV5-1
D gene: NA
CDR3 protein: CASSITPSYNEQFF
CDR3 DNA: TGCGCCAGCAGCATAACTCCCTCCTACAATGAGCAGTTCTTC

clone size: NA
J gene: TRBJ1-2
V gene: TRBV5-4
D gene: NA
CDR3 protein: CASSLNGEADYGYTF
CDR3 DNA: TGTGCCAGCAGCTTGAACGGGGAAGCGGACTATGGCTACACCTTC

clone size: NA
J gene: TRBJ2-2
V gene: TRBV27
D gene: TRBD2
CDR3 protein: CASSLRRESTGELFF
CDR3 DNA: TGTGCCAGCAGTTTAAGGCGGGAGAGCACCGGGGAGCTGTTTTTT

clone size: NA
J gene: TRBJ1-2
V gene: TRBV11-3
D gene: NA
CDR3 protein: CASSRGRGGDYGYTF
CDR3 DNA: TGTGCCAGCAGCCGTGGGAGGGGAGGGGACTATGGCTACACCTTC

clone size: once
J gene: TRBJ2-2
V gene: TRBV29-1
D gene: TRBD2
CDR3 protein: CSGVPGLATTGELFF
CDR3 DNA: TGCAGCGGCGTTCCGGGACTAGCGACGACCGGGGAGCTGTTTTTT

clone size: NA
J gene: TRBJ1-3
V gene: TRBV6-2/TRBV6-3
D gene: NA
CDR3 protein: CASSDPQGTKAGNTIYF
CDR3 DNA: TGTGCCAGCAGTGACCCCCAGGGGACGAAAGCTGGAAACACCATATATTTT

clone size: once
J gene: TRBJ1-6
V gene: TRBV27
D gene: NA
CDR3 protein: CASKAGPLSYNSPLHF
CDR3 DNA: TGTGCCAGCAAAGCGGGACCCCTCTCCTATAATTCACCCCTCCACTTT

clone size: NA
J gene: TRBJ2-2
V gene: TRBV7-8
D gene: TRBD2
CDR3 protein: CASNGDYGSGELFF
CDR3 DNA: TGTGCCAGCAACGGGGACTATGGTTCCGGGGAGCTGTTTTTT

clone size: once
J gene: TRBJ2-7
V gene: TRBV5-6
D gene: TRBD2
CDR3 protein: CASSFWDYNPEQYF
CDR3 DNA: TGTGCCAGCAGCTTTTGGGACTACAACCCTGAGCAGTACTTC

clone size: NA
J gene: TRBJ1-1
V gene: TRBV29-1
D gene: NA
CDR3 protein: CSLLEAPNEAFF
CDR3 DNA: TGCAGCCTGCTGGAGGCGCCGAATGAAGCTTTCTTT

clone size: NA
J gene: TRBJ2-5
V gene: TRBV20-1
D gene: TRBD2
CDR3 protein: CSASDLSGAGGRETQYF
CDR3 DNA: TGCAGTGCTAGTGATCTATCAGGAGCGGGGGGCCGGGAGACCCAGTACTTC

clone size: NA
J gene: TRBJ2-5
V gene: TRBV5-1
D gene: NA
CDR3 protein: CASTDIQGASETQYF
CDR3 DNA: TGCGCCAGCACCGATATACAAGGGGCGAGTGAGACCCAGTACTTC

clone size: NA
J gene: TRBJ2-2
V gene: TRBV2
D gene: NA
CDR3 protein: CASRVGASSGELFF
CDR3 DNA: TGTGCCAGCCGGGTAGGGGCCTCCAGCGGGGAGCTGTTTTTT

clone size: NA
J gene: TRBJ2-3
V gene: TRBV5-1
D gene: NA
CDR3 protein: CASSLRETDTQYF
CDR3 DNA: TGCGCCAGCAGCTTACGGGAAACAGATACGCAGTATTTT

clone size: NA
J gene: TRBJ2-1
V gene: TRBV24-1
D gene: TRBD1
CDR3 protein: CATSDFPDRVPRNEQFF
CDR3 DNA: TGTGCCACCAGTGATTTCCCTGACAGGGTCCCGCGCAATGAGCAGTTCTTC

clone size: NA
J gene: TRBJ1-1
V gene: TRBV5-4
D gene: NA
CDR3 protein: CASSSGLNTEAFF
CDR3 DNA: TGTGCCAGCAGCTCAGGTCTGAACACTGAAGCTTTCTTT

clone size: NA
J gene: TRBJ1-4
V gene: TRBV3-1/TRBV3-2
D gene: NA
CDR3 protein: CASSQLESNEKLFF
CDR3 DNA: TGTGCCAGCAGCCAGTTAGAGTCCAATGAAAAACTGTTTTTT

clone size: NA
J gene: TRBJ1-1
V gene: TRBV19
D gene: NA
CDR3 protein: CAARDRGTNTEAFF
CDR3 DNA: TGTGCCGCTAGGGATAGGGGGACGAACACTGAAGCTTTCTTT

clone size: NA
J gene: TRBJ2-7
V gene: TRBV5-6
D gene: NA
CDR3 protein: CASSWTEGYEQYF
CDR3 DNA: TGTGCCAGCAGCTGGACAGAGGGCTACGAGCAGTACTTC

clone size: NA
J gene: TRBJ2-2
V gene: TRBV19
D gene: NA
CDR3 protein: CASNNEPGFSGELFF
CDR3 DNA: TGTGCCAGTAACAACGAGCCGGGGTTTAGCGGGGAGCTGTTTTTT